This is a list of T cell receptor beta chains from one sample in a study of T cells after yellow fever vaccination. TCRdb redid the calling of the 5' RACE reads with MiXCR, one entry per CDR3 protein. The sample carries hundreds of thousands of distinct CDR3 sequences, approximately 18% recorded once. This specimen was PBMCs, taken before the yellow fever booster vaccination. Receptor source: a man between 18 and 29 years old who received the YFV17D yellow fever vaccine. CDR3s include the opening cysteine and the closing phenylalanine or tryptophan. D genes are given only for firm matches. Not every row has a clone size; where given, it reads once, few, many or a size class.

clone_size: .; v_call: TRBV3-1; d_call: TRBD2; j_call: TRBJ2-3; cdr3_nt: TGTGCCAGCAGCCAGAGGCGGGGGGGCAGAGATACGCAGTATTTT; cdr3_aa: CASSQRRGGRDTQYF
clone_size: few; v_call: TRBV20-1; d_call: .; j_call: TRBJ2-2; cdr3_nt: TGCAGTGCTAGAGATATTGGGGGTACGAACACCGGGGAGCTGTTTTTT; cdr3_aa: CSARDIGGTNTGELFF
clone_size: .; v_call: TRBV5-1; d_call: .; j_call: TRBJ2-5; cdr3_nt: TGCGCCAGCAGCAGGGGGGCCGGAGACAGGCCCCAAGAGACCCAGTACTTC; cdr3_aa: CASSRGAGDRPQETQYF
clone_size: once; v_call: TRBV5-4; d_call: TRBD1; j_call: TRBJ1-1; cdr3_nt: TGTGCCAGCGGGACAGATGAGAACACTGAAGCTTTCTTT; cdr3_aa: CASGTDENTEAFF
clone_size: few; v_call: TRBV5-1; d_call: TRBD2; j_call: TRBJ2-7; cdr3_nt: TGCGCCAGCGGCATAGCGGGACCATTTGACGAGCAGTACTTC; cdr3_aa: CASGIAGPFDEQYF
clone_size: few; v_call: TRBV27; d_call: .; j_call: TRBJ2-5; cdr3_nt: TGTGCCAGCAGTCCTATTACAGGACAAGAGACCCAGTACTTC; cdr3_aa: CASSPITGQETQYF
clone_size: .; v_call: TRBV4-3; d_call: TRBD1; j_call: TRBJ2-4; cdr3_nt: TGCGCCAGCAGCCCCTCGGACAGGGCAATACTAGCCAAAAACATTCAGTACTTC; cdr3_aa: CASSPSDRAILAKNIQYF
clone_size: few; v_call: TRBV6-1; d_call: .; j_call: TRBJ1-1; cdr3_nt: TGTGCCAGCAGTGAAGCTGAAGGGACTGAAGCTTTCTTT; cdr3_aa: CASSEAEGTEAFF
clone_size: many; v_call: TRBV7-2; d_call: .; j_call: TRBJ2-1; cdr3_nt: TGTGCCAGCAGCCGCTTCAATGAGCAGTTCTTC; cdr3_aa: CASSRFNEQFF
clone_size: .; v_call: TRBV12-3/TRBV12-4; d_call: .; j_call: TRBJ2-3; cdr3_nt: TGTGCCAGCTCTGGTGCTTCAGATACGCAGTATTTT; cdr3_aa: CASSGASDTQYF
clone_size: few; v_call: TRBV7-9; d_call: .; j_call: TRBJ2-1; cdr3_nt: TGTGCCAGCAGCTTAGCGGGGTCACCCTACAATGAGCAGTTCTTC; cdr3_aa: CASSLAGSPYNEQFF
clone_size: few; v_call: TRBV2; d_call: TRBD1; j_call: TRBJ1-5; cdr3_nt: TGTGCCAGCAGCGAGGACAGGGGAGATCAGCCCCAGCATTTT; cdr3_aa: CASSEDRGDQPQHF
clone_size: .; v_call: TRBV6-2/TRBV6-3; d_call: TRBD1; j_call: TRBJ2-4; cdr3_nt: TGTGCCAGCAGTACCCCCTCTTACAGGGGTCAGGGGGCCAAAAACATTCAGTACTTC; cdr3_aa: CASSTPSYRGQGAKNIQYF
clone_size: many; v_call: TRBV29-1; d_call: TRBD2; j_call: TRBJ2-1; cdr3_nt: TGCAGCGTTGGTCTAGCGGACTTCAATGAGCAGTTCTTC; cdr3_aa: CSVGLADFNEQFF
clone_size: few; v_call: TRBV5-1; d_call: TRBD1; j_call: TRBJ1-2; cdr3_nt: TGCGCCAGCAGCGCGCCAACAGGACAGGGCAACTATGGCTACACCTTC; cdr3_aa: CASSAPTGQGNYGYTF
clone_size: few; v_call: TRBV6-1; d_call: .; j_call: TRBJ2-1; cdr3_nt: TGTGCCAGCAGTTACATGCGGACGACCCCTTACAATGAGCAGTTCTTC; cdr3_aa: CASSYMRTTPYNEQFF